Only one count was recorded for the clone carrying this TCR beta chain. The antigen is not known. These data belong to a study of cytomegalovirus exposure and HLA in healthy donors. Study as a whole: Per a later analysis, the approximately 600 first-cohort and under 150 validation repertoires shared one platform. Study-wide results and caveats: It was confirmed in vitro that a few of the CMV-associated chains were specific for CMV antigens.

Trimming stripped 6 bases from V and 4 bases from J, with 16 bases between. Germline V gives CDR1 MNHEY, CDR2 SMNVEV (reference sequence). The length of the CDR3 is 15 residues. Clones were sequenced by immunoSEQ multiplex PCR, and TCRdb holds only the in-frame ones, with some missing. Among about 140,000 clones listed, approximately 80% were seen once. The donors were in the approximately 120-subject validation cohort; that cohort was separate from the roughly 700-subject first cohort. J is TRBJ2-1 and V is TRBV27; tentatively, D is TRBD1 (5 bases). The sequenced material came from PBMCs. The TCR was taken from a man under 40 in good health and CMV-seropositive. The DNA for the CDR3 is TGTGCCAGCAGACTTGACAGATCCCGTTACAATGAGCAGTTCTTC. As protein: CASRLDRSRYNEQFF.